These T cell receptor beta chains were read from a single sample in a study of PD-1 blockade in classical Hodgkin lymphoma. Method: immunoSEQ multiplex PCR; TCRdb's copy keeps in-frame clones and lacks some. The repertoire holds tens of thousands of clones, with approximately 91% as singletons. The sample comprised peripheral blood mononuclear cells (PBMCs). The receptors were gathered from a human donor with classical Hodgkin lymphoma. Each CDR3 is given with its conserved first and last residue. Each record gives: clone size, D gene, J gene, CDR3 length, V gene, CDR3 DNA, CDR3 protein. D genes are given only for firm matches. The size field is filled for only some rows; it gives once, few, many or a size class.

NA,NA,TRBJ1-5,16,TRBV19,TGTGCCAGTACTCCCCCCTGGCAGAATAGCAATCAGCCCCAGCATTTT,CASTPPWQNSNQPQHF
NA,NA,TRBJ2-7,15,TRBV28,TGTGCCAGCAGTTCCGGTGCAGCCAGCTCCTACGAGCAGTACTTC,CASSSGAASSYEQYF
NA,NA,TRBJ2-7,13,TRBV7-9,TGTGCCAGCAGCTTCAACAGGGCCTACGAGCAGTACTTC,CASSFNRAYEQYF
NA,NA,TRBJ1-2,12,TRBV29-1,TGCAGCGTTGAAGGGACAGACTATGGCTACACCTTC,CSVEGTDYGYTF
NA,TRBD2,TRBJ2-3,15,TRBV19,TGTGCCAGTCGCCCAGGGCGGGGGAGCACAGATACGCAGTATTTT,CASRPGRGSTDTQYF
NA,NA,TRBJ2-1,16,TRBV5-1,TGCGCCAGCAGCTTGACAGGCGACAGCCCCTACAATGAGCAGTTCTTC,CASSLTGDSPYNEQFF
once,NA,TRBJ1-1,14,TRBV14,TGTGCCAGCAGCTGGGGGAACACGGTCACTGAAGCTTTCTTT,CASSWGNTVTEAFF
NA,TRBD2,TRBJ2-7,16,TRBV6-5,TGTGCCAGCAGTTCTCGGACTAGCGGGAGGGTCTACGAGCAGTACTTC,CASSSRTSGRVYEQYF
NA,TRBD2,TRBJ2-1,17,TRBV9,TGTGCCAGCAGCGACCAGATTAGCGGGAGCTCCTACAATGAGCAGTTCTTC,CASSDQISGSSYNEQFF
NA,TRBD2,TRBJ2-5,16,TRBV2,TGTGCCAGCAGTGACGGACTAGCGGGAAGGCCAGAGACCCAGTACTTC,CASSDGLAGRPETQYF
NA,NA,TRBJ1-2,14,TRBV11-2,TGTGCCAGCAGCTCTCCGACAGCCTACTATGGCTACACCTTC,CASSSPTAYYGYTF
NA,TRBD1,TRBJ1-1,16,TRBV5-1,TGCGCCAGCAGCTTGGATATTCAGGGGGCGGGCACTGAAGCTTTCTTT,CASSLDIQGAGTEAFF
NA,NA,TRBJ2-7,14,TRBV6-5,TGTGCCAGCAGTTACTCAACTAGGCGGGCCGAGCAGTACTTC,CASSYSTRRAEQYF
NA,TRBD1,TRBJ2-7,14,TRBV6-6,TGTGCCAGCAGTTACACAGGGGGTCCTTACGAGCAGTACTTC,CASSYTGGPYEQYF
NA,NA,TRBJ2-3,12,TRBV28,TGTGCCAGCAGTTTACTCGAGTATGCGCAGTATTTT,CASSLLEYAQYF
NA,TRBD1,TRBJ1-5,17,TRBV28,TGTGCCAGCAGTTTAGGTTCGGGGACAGGTAGCAATCAGCCCCAGCATTTT,CASSLGSGTGSNQPQHF
NA,NA,TRBJ1-1,14,TRBV4-3,TGCGCCAGCAGCCAGCACAGGACGAACACTGAAGCTTTCTTT,CASSQHRTNTEAFF
NA,TRBD1,TRBJ2-7,15,TRBV4-3,TGCGCCAGCAGCCAAGAGGACAGGGGGCTCTACGAGCAGTACTTC,CASSQEDRGLYEQYF
NA,NA,TRBJ2-7,14,TRBV28,TGTGCCAGCAGTCCCCCCGACAGGCCCTACGAGCAGTACTTC,CASSPPDRPYEQYF
NA,NA,TRBJ2-5,16,TRBV28,TGTGCCAGCACCCCCCCAAGGGGGATTTTCGGGGAGACCCAGTACTTC,CASTPPRGIFGETQYF
NA,NA,TRBJ1-4,13,TRBV9,TGTGCCAGCAGCGTACAGGGCGATGAAAAACTGTTTTTT,CASSVQGDEKLFF
NA,TRBD2,TRBJ2-7,18,TRBV6-7,TGTGCCAGCAGTGCCGGGACTAGCGGGAGATTAATTCCCTACGAGCAGTACTTC,CASSAGTSGRLIPYEQYF